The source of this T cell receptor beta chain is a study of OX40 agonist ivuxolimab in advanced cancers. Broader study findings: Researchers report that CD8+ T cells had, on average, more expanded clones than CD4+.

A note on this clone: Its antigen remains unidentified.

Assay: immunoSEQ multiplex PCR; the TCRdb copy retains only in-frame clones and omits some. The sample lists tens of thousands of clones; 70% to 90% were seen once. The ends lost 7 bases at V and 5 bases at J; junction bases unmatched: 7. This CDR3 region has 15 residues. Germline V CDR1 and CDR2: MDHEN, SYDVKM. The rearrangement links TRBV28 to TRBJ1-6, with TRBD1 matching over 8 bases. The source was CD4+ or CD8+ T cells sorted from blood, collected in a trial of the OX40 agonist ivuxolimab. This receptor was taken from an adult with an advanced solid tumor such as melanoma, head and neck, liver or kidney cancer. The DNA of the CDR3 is TGTGCCAGCAATCCAGGGGGCGCTGATAATTCACCCCTCCACTTT. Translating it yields CASNPGGADNSPLHF.